This T cell receptor (beta chain) emerged from a study of shared clonotypes between healthy human individuals (TCRdb year 2020). Concerning the study at large: A few men and two women, aged 18 to 49 years, made up the cohort. Per donor, three plates each were used for CD4 naive and CD4 memory, two for CD8 naive, and one for CD8 memory. The study deeply sequenced blood TCR repertoires of 5 or 6 healthy adults to estimate repertoire size and the extent of clonotype sharing between individuals. Different laboratories and diverse techniques were used to prepare libraries and sequence TCR repertoires, to increase sequencing depth and limit assay-specific biases. Leukapheresis yielded between about 0.9 and 9 billion PBMCs per donor. Results and caveats for the whole study, not just this receptor: Sampling was limited to blood, and TCR repertoires in tissue likely differ from TCR repertoires in blood. Because the study included a small number of donors, the genetic and exposure-history diversity represented was limited. Compared with non-shared clonotypes, the clonotypes found in all four sorted-subset donors had higher generation probabilities. Rarefaction of sorted-subset datasets indicated incomplete sequencing despite the large sequencing depth. Estimated clonotype richness was generally larger for naive than for memory subsets. Sharing across four donors was observed for around 5% of naive CD4, over 3% of naive CD8, about 2.5% of memory CD4, and around 0.4% of memory CD8 clonotypes. Pairwise subsampling indicated that sequencing depth was expected to affect the degree of clonotype sharing among donors.

Donors were healthy HIV-negative adults with no recently reported acute infections or vaccinations. All donors were Caucasian adults living in Nashville, Tennessee, USA. CD4+ T cells were enriched by magnetic negative selection; naive cells were then positively selected on CD45RA, and the negative fraction formed the memory subset. Blood was obtained by leukapheresis, after which PBMCs were separated by Ficoll-Histopaque density gradient centrifugation and cryopreserved in liquid nitrogen vapor phase. Purity and quantity of every magnetically sorted T cell population were checked by analytical flow cytometry. Genomic DNA was isolated from each sorted fraction and quantified by UV absorbance on a Nanodrop 2000c. To note about this clone: Its antigen is unknown. One base away there is no much larger clone; base qualities are not given.

Using the deep immunoSEQ assay, TCR CDR3 regions were amplified from genomic DNA by multiplex PCR. Extracted genomic DNA from each cell subset was spread evenly across all wells of several immunoSEQ 96-well plates, with each plate serving as a replicate. For sorted subsets, roughly 200 ng of genomic DNA, equivalent to 25,000 to 35,000 T cell genomes, went into each replicate PCR. Purified libraries were measured with a Qubit 3.0 fluorometer, size-checked on a Bioanalyzer 2100, and measured again with the KAPA Library Quantification kit. Each immunoSEQ 96-well plate was sequenced on its own single-read 150-cycle Illumina NextSeq 550 flow cell. Per the source publication's procedure: Because the immunoSEQ output held only junctional sequences and lacked quality scores, the filtering could not match the filtering applied to full-length reads. To assign V/J genes and CDR3, sequences were annotated using PyIR, a Python wrapper for IgBLAST v1.9, with IMGT germline references. Reads with weak V/J assignments (E-value above 1e-6), missing CDR3, stop codons, out-of-frame junctions, or ambiguous translated residues were removed. V3J clonotypes were defined by identical inferred V gene, J gene, and CDR3 amino acid sequence. Percentage overlap between repertoires was computed as shared unique clonotypes divided by the size of the smaller repertoire. Three approaches were used to assess repertoire richness: RTK rarefaction, the Chao1 estimator, and Recon v2.1 estimates of unobserved clonotypes. OLGA was used to compute generation probabilities for all TCRbeta clonotypes that the gDNA method yielded from a handful of donors. TCRdb mirrors the immuneACCESS table, restricted to in-frame sequences. Some clones are absent from its copies; in checked studies, under half trace to an unresolved V gene, and the reason for the others is unknown. Clone size and the V and J calls come from that table; the DNA yielded D and trimming. For this sample the table gives over a million clones, of which roughly 97% were detected only once. The ten largest make up roughly 1.2% of the sample.

Per the germline V gene (reference sequence), MNHEY is the CDR1 and SMNVEV is the CDR2. From cysteine to phenylalanine, the CDR3 is 15 amino acids long. Just the 45-base CDR3 DNA is kept, in frame starting at base 1. Between the V and J ends, shortened by 2 bases and 11 bases respectively, the junction contains 18 bases. Specimen: naive CD4+ T cells sorted from blood. In light of the paper, this sample's cell subset or site label describes: CD45RA+ positively selected. This TCR derives from a man aged 25-45 years in good health. The V gene is TRBV27 and the J gene is TRBJ1-4, with the D gene uncertain. The CDR3 amino acid sequence is: CASSLRRQDRGKLFF. The base sequence is TGTGCCAGCAGTTTAAGGCGGCAAGACCGGGGTAAACTGTTTTTT.